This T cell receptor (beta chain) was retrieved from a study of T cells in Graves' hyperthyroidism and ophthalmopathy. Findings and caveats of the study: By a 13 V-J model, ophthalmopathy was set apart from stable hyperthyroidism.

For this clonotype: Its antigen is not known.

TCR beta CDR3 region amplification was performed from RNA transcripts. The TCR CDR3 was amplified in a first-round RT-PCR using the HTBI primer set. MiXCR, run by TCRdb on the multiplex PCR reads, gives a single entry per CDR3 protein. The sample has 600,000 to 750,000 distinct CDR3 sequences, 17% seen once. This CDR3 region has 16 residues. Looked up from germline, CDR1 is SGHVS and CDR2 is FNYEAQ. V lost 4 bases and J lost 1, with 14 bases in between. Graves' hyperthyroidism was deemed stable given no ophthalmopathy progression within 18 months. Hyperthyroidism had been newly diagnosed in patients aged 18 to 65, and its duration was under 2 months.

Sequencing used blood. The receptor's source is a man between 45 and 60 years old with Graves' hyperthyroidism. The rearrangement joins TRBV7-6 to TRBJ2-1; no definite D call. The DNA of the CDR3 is TGTGCCAGCAGCTCCGTCCCCAGAGGTTCCTACAATGAGCAGTTCTTC. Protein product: CASSSVPRGSYNEQFF.